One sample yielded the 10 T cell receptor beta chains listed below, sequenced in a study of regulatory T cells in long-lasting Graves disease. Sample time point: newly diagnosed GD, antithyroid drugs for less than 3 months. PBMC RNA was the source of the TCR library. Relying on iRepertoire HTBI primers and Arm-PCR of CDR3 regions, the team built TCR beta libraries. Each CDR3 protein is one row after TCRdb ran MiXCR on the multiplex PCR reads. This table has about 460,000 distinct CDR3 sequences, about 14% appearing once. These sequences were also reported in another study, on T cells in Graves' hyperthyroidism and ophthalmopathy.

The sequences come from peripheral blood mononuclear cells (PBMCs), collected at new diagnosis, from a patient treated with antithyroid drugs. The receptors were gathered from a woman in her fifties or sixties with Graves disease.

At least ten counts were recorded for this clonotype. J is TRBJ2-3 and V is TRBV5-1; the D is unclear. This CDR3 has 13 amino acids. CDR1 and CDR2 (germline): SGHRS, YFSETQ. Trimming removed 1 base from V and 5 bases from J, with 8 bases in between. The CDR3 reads CASSLSWEDTQYF. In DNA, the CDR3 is TGCGCCAGCAGCTTGAGCTGGGAAGATACGCAGTATTTT.

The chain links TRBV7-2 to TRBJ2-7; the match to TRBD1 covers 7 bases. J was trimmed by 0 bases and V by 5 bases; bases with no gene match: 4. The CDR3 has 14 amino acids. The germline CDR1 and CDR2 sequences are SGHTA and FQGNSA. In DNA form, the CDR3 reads TGTGCCAGCAGCGAGGGGGCCTACTCCTACGAGCAGTACTTC. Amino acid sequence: CASSEGAYSYEQYF. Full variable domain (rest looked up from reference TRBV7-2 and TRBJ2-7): GAGVSQSPSNKVTEKGKDVELRCDPISGHTALYWYRQSLGQGLEFLIYFQGNSAPDKSGLPSDRFSAERTGGSVSTLTIQRTQQEDSAVYLCASSEGAYSYEQYFGPGTRLTVT.

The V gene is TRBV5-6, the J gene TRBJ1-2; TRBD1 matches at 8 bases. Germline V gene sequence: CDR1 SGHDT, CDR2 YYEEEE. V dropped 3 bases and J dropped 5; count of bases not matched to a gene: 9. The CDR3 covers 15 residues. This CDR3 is CASSSVTGEWYGYTF. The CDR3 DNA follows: TGTGCCAGCAGCTCGGTGACAGGGGAATGGTATGGCTACACCTTC.

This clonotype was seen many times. The CDR3 is CASSLAGLADQETQYF. For the CDR3, the DNA is TGTGCCAGCAGCTTAGCGGGACTAGCGGACCAAGAGACCCAGTACTTC. J is TRBJ2-5 and V is TRBV7-2; 11 bases are a match to TRBD2. Germline V CDR1 and CDR2: SGHTA, FQGNSA. V shed 0 bases, J shed 0 bases, and the junction held 0 bases outside the gene matches. This CDR3 is 16 amino acids long. Combining the CDR3 with reference TRBV7-2 and TRBJ2-5 gives the whole variable domain GAGVSQSPSNKVTEKGKDVELRCDPISGHTALYWYRQSLGQGLEFLIYFQGNSAPDKSGLPSDRFSAERTGGSVSTLTIQRTQQEDSAVYLCASSLAGLADQETQYFGPGTRLLVL.

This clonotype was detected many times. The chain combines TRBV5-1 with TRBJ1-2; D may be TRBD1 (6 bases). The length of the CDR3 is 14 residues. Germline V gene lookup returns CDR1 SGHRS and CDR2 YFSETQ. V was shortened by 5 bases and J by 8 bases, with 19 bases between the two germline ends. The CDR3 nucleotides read TGCGCCAGCAGTTCCGCGGCAGGGGTTGGCGGCTACACCTTC. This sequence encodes CASSSAAGVGGYTF.

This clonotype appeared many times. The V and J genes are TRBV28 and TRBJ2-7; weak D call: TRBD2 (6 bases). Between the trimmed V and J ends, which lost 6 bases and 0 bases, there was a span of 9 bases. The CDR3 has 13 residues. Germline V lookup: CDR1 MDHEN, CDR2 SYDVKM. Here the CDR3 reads CASRGSGSYEQYF. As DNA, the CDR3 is TGTGCCAGCAGGGGTAGCGGCTCCTACGAGCAGTACTTC.

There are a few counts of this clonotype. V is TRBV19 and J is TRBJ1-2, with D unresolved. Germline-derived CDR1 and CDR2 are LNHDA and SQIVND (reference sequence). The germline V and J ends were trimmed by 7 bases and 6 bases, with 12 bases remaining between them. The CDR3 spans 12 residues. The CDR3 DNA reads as TGTGCCAGTACTCTTGGAGGAAATGGCTACACCTTC. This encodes CASTLGGNGYTF. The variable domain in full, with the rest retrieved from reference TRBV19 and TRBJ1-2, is DGGITQSPKYLFRKEGQNVTLSCEQNLNHDAMYWYRQDPGQGLRLIYYSQIVNDFQKGDIAEGYSVSREKKESFPLTVTSAQKNPTAFYLCASTLGGNGYTFGSGTRLTVV.

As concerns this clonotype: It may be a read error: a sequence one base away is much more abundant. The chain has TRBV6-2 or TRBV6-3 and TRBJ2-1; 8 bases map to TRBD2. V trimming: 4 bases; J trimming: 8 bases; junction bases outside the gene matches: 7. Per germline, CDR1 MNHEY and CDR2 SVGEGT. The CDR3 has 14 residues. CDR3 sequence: CASSLVSGVDEQFF. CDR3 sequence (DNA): TGTGCCAGCAGTTTGGTTAGCGGGGTGGATGAGCAGTTCTTC.

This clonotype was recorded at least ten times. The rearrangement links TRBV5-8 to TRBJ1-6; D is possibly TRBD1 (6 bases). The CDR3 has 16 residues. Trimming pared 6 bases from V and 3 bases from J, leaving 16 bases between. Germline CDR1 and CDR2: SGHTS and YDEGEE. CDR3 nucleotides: TGTGCCAGCATCGACAGGCTGACGAGCTATAATTCACCCCTCCACTTT. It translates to CASIDRLTSYNSPLHF.

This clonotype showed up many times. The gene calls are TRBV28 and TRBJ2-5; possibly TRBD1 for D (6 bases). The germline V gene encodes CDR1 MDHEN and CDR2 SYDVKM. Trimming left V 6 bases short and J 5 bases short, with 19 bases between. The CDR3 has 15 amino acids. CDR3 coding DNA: TGTGCCAGCAGCTCCGCGGGTAGTAGGGGGGAGACCCAGTACTTC. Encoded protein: CASSSAGSRGETQYF.